This TCR beta chain is from a study of blood T cell repertoires in COVID-19. Participant-given clinical history determined each cohort assignment. Before being deemed recovered, Cohort 3 donors had two negative PCRs, clearance, or symptom resolution. The CDR3 runs to 16 residues. V shed 0 bases and J 10 bases; nucleotides not matched to a gene: 13. The V gene's germline CDR1 is SGHDT and CDR2 YYEEEE. Produced via immunoSEQ multiplex PCR; TCRdb's table is partial and in-frame only. Here the sample spans over 250,000 clones, about nine tenths being singletons. The sample comprised PBMCs or T cells enriched from blood (not recorded which). The chain couples TRBV5-6 to TRBJ2-1; 7 nucleotides line up with TRBD2. The TCR comes from a young woman who had recovered from COVID-19. The CDR3 here is CASSLGLGGSVGEQFF. In DNA, the CDR3 is TGTGCCAGCAGCTTGGGGCTTGGCGGGAGTGTGGGGGAGCAGTTCTTC.